This entry describes one T cell receptor (beta chain). The sample is drawn from a study of cytotoxic CD8 clonotypes in ibrutinib-treated CLL. Germline assignment: CDR1 LNHNV and CDR2 YYDKDF (reference sequence). CDR3 length equals 15 residues. Trimming took off 1 base at V and 5 bases at J, with 14 bases between the two ends. Assay: immunoSEQ multiplex PCR; the TCRdb copy retains only in-frame clones and omits some. The sample has 150,000 to 200,000 clones; about 72% are singletons. The chain has TRBV15 and TRBJ1-2; no clear D gene. The origin of this receptor is a human donor with chronic lymphocytic leukemia. Sample: PBMCs, taken after 24 months of ibrutinib treatment. CDR3 sequence (DNA): TGTGCCACCAGCAGAGCCCCTCCCACCCTGTATGGCTACACCTTC. Protein: CATSRAPPTLYGYTF.